One and the same sample provided the 32 T cell receptor beta chains below, sequenced in a study of blood T cell repertoires in COVID-19. Using immunoSEQ multiplex PCR, the repertoire was profiled, and TCRdb retains in-frame clones only, with some absent. The data show approximately 430,000 clones, 86% seen once. The sample taken for sequencing was peripheral blood. The receptor source for this set is a woman in her twenties or thirties with active or convalescent COVID-19.

The chain is built from TRBV5-1 and TRBJ1-6; perhaps TRBD1 as D (5 bases). Trimming took off 4 bases at V and 8 bases at J, with 13 bases between the two ends. Looked up from germline, CDR1 is SGHRS and CDR2 is YFSETQ. The CDR3 has 14 residues. In DNA, the CDR3 is TGCGCCAGCAGCCCGACGGGGGGGGATTCACCCCTCCACTTT. Protein sequence: CASSPTGGDSPLHF.

The V call is TRBV3-1 (or the pseudogene TRBV3-2), the J call TRBJ2-1; TRBD2 aligns across 7 bases. The germline gives CDR1 LGHDT, CDR2 YNNKEL (reference sequence). This CDR3 spans 16 amino acids. V dropped 7 bases and J dropped 4; count of bases not matched to a gene: 13. The CDR3 reads CASTRTLASGYNEQFF. The CDR3 nucleotides are TGTGCCAGCACCCGCACACTGGCTAGCGGTTACAATGAGCAGTTCTTC.

The J gene is TRBJ2-7, the V gene TRBV4-1; 8 bases align to TRBD2. The germline CDR1 and CDR2 sequences are MGHRA and YSYEKL. The CDR3 is made up of 17 amino acids. V was clipped by 0 bases and J by 2 bases; unmatched bases: 9. The DNA of the CDR3 is TGCGCCAGCAGCCAAGAAGGGAGCGGGAGCGCCACCTACGAGCAGTACTTC. Its protein is CASSQEGSGSATYEQYF.

The chain carries TRBV5-8 and TRBJ1-5, with a weak D call TRBD1 (6 bases). This CDR3 region has 16 residues. V dropped 4 bases and J dropped 0 bases, with 14 bases sitting between them. Germline CDR1 is SGHTS and CDR2 is YDEGEE. The CDR3, as DNA: TGTGCCAGCAGCACTACCGGGACAAATAGCAATCAGCCCCAGCATTTT. Encoded protein: CASSTTGTNSNQPQHF.

The chain joins TRBV30 to TRBJ2-3; 7 nucleotides agree with TRBD2. The ends lost 0 bases at V and 14 bases at J; junction bases unmatched: 8. CDR3 length equals 12 residues. The germline V gene encodes CDR1 GTSNPN and CDR2 SVGIG (reference sequence). The CDR3 DNA is TGTGCCTGGAGTGTATACCGGGAGGCTGTGTATTTT. Amino acid sequence: CAWSVYREAVYF.

The chain carries TRBV19 and TRBJ1-2, with D hard to call. V lost 5 bases and J 2 bases, leaving 21 bases between the germline ends. Germline loops: CDR1 LNHDA, CDR2 SQIVND (reference sequence). This CDR3 contains 17 residues. CDR3 in amino acids: CASSPPGWSPLNYGYTF. The CDR3 DNA is TGTGCCAGTAGTCCCCCCGGGTGGAGCCCGCTAAACTATGGCTACACCTTC.

J is TRBJ1-1 and V is TRBV19; D is undetermined. Germline values: CDR1 LNHDA, CDR2 SQIVND (reference sequence). The length of the CDR3 is 13 residues. Trimming cost V 5 bases and J 4 bases, with 11 bases left between them. CDR3 loop: CASSVGPFTEAFF. The CDR3 DNA reads TGTGCCAGTAGTGTTGGGCCTTTCACTGAAGCTTTCTTT. Full variable domain (rest looked up from reference TRBV19 and TRBJ1-1): DGGITQSPKYLFRKEGQNVTLSCEQNLNHDAMYWYRQDPGQGLRLIYYSQIVNDFQKGDIAEGYSVSREKKESFPLTVTSAQKNPTAFYLCASSVGPFTEAFFGQGTRLTVV.

The chain has TRBV11-1 and TRBJ2-5; D is unclear. The germline V and J ends were trimmed by 5 bases and 5 bases, with 18 bases remaining between them. The CDR3 consists of 15 residues. The germline CDR1 and CDR2 sequences are SGHAT and FQDESV (reference sequence). CDR3 loop: CASSPAVGFSETQYF. The CDR3 region has the DNA TGTGCCAGCAGCCCAGCAGTCGGGTTCAGTGAGACCCAGTACTTC.

Concerning this clone: Given a far larger clone just one base away, this is likely a sequencing read error. The chain is built from TRBV6-4 and TRBJ1-6; TRBD1 is a possible D gene (6 bases). The V end lost 2 bases, the J end lost 7 bases, and 6 bases lay between the germline ends. The germline CDR1 and CDR2 sequences are MRHNA and SNTAGT. The CDR3 totals 13 residues. The CDR3 loop reads CASSDRGNSPLHF. DNA for the CDR3: TGTGCCAGCAGTGACAGGGGGAATTCACCCCTCCACTTT.

This chain connects TRBV9 to TRBJ2-3, with 7 nucleotides matching TRBD2. Germline assignment: CDR1 SGDLS and CDR2 YYNGEE. Trimming removed 0 bases from V and 4 bases from J; junction bases left unmatched: 5. CDR3 length equals 15 residues. CDR3 amino acids: CASSVVGGSPDTQYF. DNA of the CDR3: TGTGCCAGCAGCGTAGTAGGCGGGAGCCCAGATACGCAGTATTTT.

This clone has a single count. J is TRBJ2-7 and V is TRBV5-4; 11 bases match TRBD2. V was pared by 3 bases and J by 1 base, with 9 bases of the junction left unmatched. Germline CDR1 reads SGHNT; CDR2 reads YYREEE (reference sequence). This CDR3 has 17 residues. Here the CDR3 reads CASSSDLAGGRSYEQYF. CDR3 bases: TGTGCCAGCAGCTCAGATTTAGCGGGAGGGAGATCCTACGAGCAGTACTTC.

This clone was found a few times. In DNA form, the CDR3 reads TGTGCCAGCAGCAAATGGGGGGTTGTAGGGAAGCCCTTGAGCAATCAGCCCCAGCATTTT. It is translated as CASSKWGVVGKPLSNQPQHF. This chain connects TRBV21-1 to TRBJ1-5. TRBV21-1 constitutes a pseudogene. The CDR3 runs to 20 residues.

The J gene is TRBJ1-3, the V gene TRBV3-1 (or the pseudogene TRBV3-2); D ambiguous. The CDR3 contains 16 residues. V dropped 0 bases and J dropped 0 bases, with 9 bases sitting between them. Germline lookup yields CDR1 LGHDT and CDR2 YNNKEL (reference sequence). For the CDR3, the DNA is TGTGCCAGCAGCCAAGACCCAGCAGGCTCTGGAAACACCATATATTTT. Protein product: CASSQDPAGSGNTIYF.

The rearrangement uses TRBV24-1 and TRBJ1-2; perhaps TRBD1 as D (6 bases). CDR3 length equals 15 residues. Germline assignment: CDR1 KGHDR and CDR2 SFDVKD. V was shortened by 6 bases and J by 6 bases, with 19 bases between the two germline ends. DNA of the CDR3: TGTGCCACCAGTTCTCGGGTGTTTGGGGGCCATGGCTACACCTTC. It codes for CATSSRVFGGHGYTF.

The gene calls are TRBV4-1 and TRBJ1-3; D possibly corresponds to TRBD1 (6 bases). The CDR3 covers 16 residues. V lost 0 bases to trimming and J lost 3 bases, with 12 bases between them. Germline V lookup: CDR1 MGHRA, CDR2 YSYEKL. Written as DNA, the CDR3 is TGCGCCAGCAGCCAAGATTGGGGGCGTAATGGAAACACCATATATTTT. Residues: CASSQDWGRNGNTIYF.

Concerning this clone itself: Different DNA sequences within this sample yield the same CDR3. The chain employs TRBV6-5 and TRBJ2-5, with D possibly TRBD2 on 7 matching bases. Trimming removed 2 bases at V and 5 bases at J, with 15 bases between. The CDR3 extends over 15 amino acids. CDR1 MNHEY and CDR2 SVGAGI come from the germline V gene. DNA for the CDR3: TGTGCCAGCAGTTACCTGGGGGGGGGCGGGGAGACCCAGTACTTC. This translates into CASSYLGGGGETQYF.

The chain is built from TRBV24-1 and TRBJ1-2; a weak D match, TRBD1 (6 bases). The germline gives CDR1 KGHDR, CDR2 SFDVKD. Between the trimmed V and J ends, which lost 4 bases and 8 bases, there was a span of 19 bases. This CDR3 region has 15 residues. CDR3 sequence (DNA): TGTGCCACCAGTGACCCCACCGCAGGGGAGGGGGGCTACACCTTC. It specifies CATSDPTAGEGGYTF.

This clone occurred a few times. The rearrangement uses TRBV10-3 and TRBJ1-3; D is possibly TRBD1 (6 bases). The CDR3 is 17 residues long. The V end was cut by 0 bases, the J end by 3 bases, with 15 bases between. Germline CDR1 and CDR2: ENHRY and SYGVKD. The CDR3 region has the DNA TGTGCCATCAGTGAGTCGACAGGACCCGGCAGTGGAAACACCATATATTTT. As protein: CAISESTGPGSGNTIYF.

The chain combines TRBV5-4 with TRBJ1-1, with D perhaps TRBD1 (6 bases). Germline V gives CDR1 SGHNT, CDR2 YYREEE (reference sequence). With 9 bases removed from V and 9 bases from J, the gap between germline ends came to 12 bases. The CDR3 contains 10 residues. In DNA, the CDR3 is TGTGCCATAGGCCGGGACAAAGCTTTCTTT. Translating gives CAIGRDKAFF.

This chain links TRBV6-5 with TRBJ2-6; D gene ambiguous. The CDR3 is 11 residues long. The V gene lost 6 bases and the J gene lost 10 bases, with 7 bases spanning the gap. Germline V gives CDR1 MNHEY, CDR2 SVGAGI. The CDR3 DNA reads as TGTGCCAGCAGGGAGCTTAACGTCCTGACTTTC. Translating gives CASRELNVLTF.

V is TRBV13 and J is TRBJ2-6; 10 positions agree with TRBD1. V lost 5 bases to trimming and J lost 5 bases; unmatched junction nucleotides: 12. Per germline, CDR1 PRHDT and CDR2 FYEKMQ (reference sequence). This CDR3 has 18 residues. The CDR3, as DNA: TGTGCCAGCAGCCGACTAGGGGGACAGGGGCCGCGGGCCAACGTCCTGACTTTC. Amino acids: CASSRLGGQGPRANVLTF.

The chain's CDR3 is CATGLGLEEQYF. For the CDR3, the DNA is TGTGCCACGGGACTAGGGCTGGAGGAGCAGTACTTC. The chain has TRBV2 and TRBJ2-7; 8 bases are shared with TRBD2. This CDR3 spans 12 amino acids. Germline CDR1 is SNHLY and CDR2 is FYNNEI. Unmatched junction bases numbered 9, after V lost 10 bases and J lost 7 bases.

This clone is a singleton in its sample. The chain carries TRBV6-5 and TRBJ1-6, with TRBD1 matching 8 bases. Germline lookup yields CDR1 MNHEY and CDR2 SVGAGI. CDR3 length equals 15 residues. J was trimmed by 3 bases and V by 7 bases; bases with no gene match: 5. The CDR3 sequence: CASTQDRVYNSPLHF. CDR3 bases: TGTGCCAGCACTCAGGACAGGGTCTATAATTCACCCCTCCACTTT.

The V call is TRBV24-1, the J call TRBJ1-2, with 7 bases that match TRBD1. Germline CDR1 and CDR2: KGHDR and SFDVKD. The J segment lost 7 bases and the V segment lost 4 bases, leaving 8 bases of the junction unmatched. The CDR3 totals 14 residues. The CDR3: CATSEEDRDPGYTF. For the CDR3, the DNA is TGTGCCACCAGTGAGGAAGACAGGGACCCTGGCTACACCTTC.

The V call is TRBV4-1, the J call TRBJ1-1; D unresolved. CDR3 length: 15 residues. Between the trimmed V and J ends, which lost 0 bases and 7 bases, there was a span of 15 bases. Germline-derived CDR1 and CDR2 are MGHRA and YSYEKL. For the CDR3, the DNA is TGCGCCAGCAGCCAAGAAGGCCGCGCCCAGGATGAAGCTTTCTTT. Translation gives CASSQEGRAQDEAFF.

The chain recombines TRBV6-6 with TRBJ2-5; 10 positions agree with TRBD2. V lost 5 bases, J lost 9 bases, and 18 bases stayed unmatched. The germline gives CDR1 MNHNY, CDR2 SVGAGI (reference sequence). This CDR3 has 17 amino acids. CDR3 sequence reads: CASSLLAGLNGGWAQYF. The DNA of the CDR3 is TGTGCCAGCAGTCTACTAGCGGGATTGAATGGGGGTTGGGCCCAGTACTTC.

The V call is TRBV6-1, the J call TRBJ2-7, with D maybe TRBD1 (6 bases). Per the germline V gene, CDR1 is MNHNS and CDR2 is SASEGT. The germline V and J ends were trimmed by 2 bases and 1 base, with 12 bases remaining between them. This CDR3 comprises 15 residues. The CDR3 region has the DNA TGTGCCAGCAGTGAAACCTTCAGGGGATCCTACGAGCAGTACTTC. As protein: CASSETFRGSYEQYF.

The chain links TRBV21-1 to TRBJ2-1; the DNA was not compared with TRBD2, the D call given in the table. TRBV21-1 is given as a pseudogene. This CDR3 contains 20 residues. Written as DNA, the CDR3 is TGTGCCAGCAGGAAAACCGGGACTAGCGGGGCCAGAAGCTCCTACAATGAGCAGTTCTTC. Its protein product is CASRKTGTSGARSSYNEQFF.

This clone was detected only a few times. CDR3 sequence reads: CSVAYPQTRLLGNTIYF. As DNA, the CDR3 is TGCAGCGTCGCTTATCCGCAGACTAGGCTCCTTGGAAACACCATATATTTT. The chain links TRBV29-1 to TRBJ1-3; D is unclear. Trimming removed 6 bases from V and 3 bases from J, with 24 bases in between. The CDR3 length is 17 residues. The germline V gene has CDR1 SQVTM and CDR2 ANQGSEA.

V and J are TRBV20-1 and TRBJ2-1, with D maybe TRBD2 (5 bases). This CDR3 is built from 11 residues. V was trimmed by 3 bases and J by 9 bases, leaving 9 bases between them. Germline CDR1 is DFQATT and CDR2 is SNEGSKA (reference sequence). The CDR3 bases are TGCAGTGCTAGCCGCGGAGGTGAGCAGTTCTTC. Translated, it gives CSASRGGEQFF.

The chain is built from TRBV29-1 and TRBJ2-1; D may be TRBD2 (6 bases). V shed 3 bases and J shed 9 bases, with 18 bases lying between them. This CDR3 region has 14 residues. CDR1 is SQVTM and CDR2 is ANQGSEA in the germline V gene. The CDR3 loop is CSVEKAGGSGEQFF. The CDR3 bases are TGCAGCGTTGAGAAAGCGGGTGGGTCCGGTGAGCAGTTCTTC.

V gene TRBV29-1 combines with J gene TRBJ1-1; D perhaps matches TRBD1 (6 bases). Germline V gene lookup returns CDR1 SQVTM and CDR2 ANQGSEA. V lost 4 bases and J lost 0, with 12 bases in between. The CDR3 sequence is 14 residues long. The CDR3 region is CSVGGQNMNTEAFF. DNA of the CDR3: TGCAGCGTTGGGGGGCAGAACATGAACACTGAAGCTTTCTTT.